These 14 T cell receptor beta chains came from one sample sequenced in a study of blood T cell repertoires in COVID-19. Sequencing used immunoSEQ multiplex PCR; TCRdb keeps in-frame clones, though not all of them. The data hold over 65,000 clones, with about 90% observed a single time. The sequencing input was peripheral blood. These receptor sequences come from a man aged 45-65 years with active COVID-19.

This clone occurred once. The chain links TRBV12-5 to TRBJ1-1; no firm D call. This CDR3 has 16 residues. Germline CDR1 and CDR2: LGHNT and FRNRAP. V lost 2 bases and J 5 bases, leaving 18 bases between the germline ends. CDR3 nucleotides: TGTGCTAGTGGTTTGAGTGGTCAGCCGGGTGGGACTGAAGCTTTCTTT. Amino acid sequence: CASGLSGQPGGTEAFF.

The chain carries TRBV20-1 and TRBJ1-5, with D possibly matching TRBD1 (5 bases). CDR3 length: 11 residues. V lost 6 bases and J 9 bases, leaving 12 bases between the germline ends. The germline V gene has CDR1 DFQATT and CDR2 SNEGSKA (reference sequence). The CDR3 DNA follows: TGCAGTGCCTCGGCGCAGGGGCCCCAGCATTTT. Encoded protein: CSASAQGPQHF.

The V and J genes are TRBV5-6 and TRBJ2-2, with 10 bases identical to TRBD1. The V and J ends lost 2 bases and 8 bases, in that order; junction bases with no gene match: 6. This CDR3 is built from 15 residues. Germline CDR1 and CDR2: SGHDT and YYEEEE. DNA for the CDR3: TGTGCCAGCAGCTTTTGGGACAGGGGTTCTGGGGAGCTGTTTTTT. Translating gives CASSFWDRGSGELFF. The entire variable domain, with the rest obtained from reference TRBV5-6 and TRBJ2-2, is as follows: DAGVTQSPTHLIKTRGQQVTLRCSPKSGHDTVSWYQQALGQGPQFIFQYYEEEERQRGNFPDRFSGHQFPNYSSELNVNALLLGDSALYLCASSFWDRGSGELFFGEGSRLTVL.

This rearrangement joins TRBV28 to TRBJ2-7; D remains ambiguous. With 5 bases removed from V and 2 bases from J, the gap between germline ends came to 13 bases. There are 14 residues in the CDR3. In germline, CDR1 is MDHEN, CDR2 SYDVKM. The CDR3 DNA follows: TGTGCCAGCAGTCTCCCTACCGTCCCCTACGAGCAGTACTTC. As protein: CASSLPTVPYEQYF.

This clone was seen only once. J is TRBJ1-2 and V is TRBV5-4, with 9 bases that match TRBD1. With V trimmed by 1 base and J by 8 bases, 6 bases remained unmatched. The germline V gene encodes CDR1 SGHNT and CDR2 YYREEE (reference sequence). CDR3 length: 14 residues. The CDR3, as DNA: TGTGCCAGCAGCTTGACAGGGGGCGGCAAGGGCTACACCTTC. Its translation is CASSLTGGGKGYTF.

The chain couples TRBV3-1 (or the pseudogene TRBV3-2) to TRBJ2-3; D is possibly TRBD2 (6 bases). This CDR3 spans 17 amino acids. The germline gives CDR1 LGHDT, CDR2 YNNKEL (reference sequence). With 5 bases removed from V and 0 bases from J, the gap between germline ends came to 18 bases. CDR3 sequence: CASSTITAGWSTDTQYF. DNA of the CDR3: TGTGCCAGCAGCACTATTACAGCGGGTTGGAGCACAGATACGCAGTATTTT.

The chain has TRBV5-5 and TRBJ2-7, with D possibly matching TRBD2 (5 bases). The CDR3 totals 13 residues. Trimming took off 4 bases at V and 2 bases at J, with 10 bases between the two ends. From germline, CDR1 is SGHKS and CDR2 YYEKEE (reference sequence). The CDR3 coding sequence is TGTGCCAGCAGCCGTGACGGGACCTACGAGCAGTACTTC. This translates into CASSRDGTYEQYF.

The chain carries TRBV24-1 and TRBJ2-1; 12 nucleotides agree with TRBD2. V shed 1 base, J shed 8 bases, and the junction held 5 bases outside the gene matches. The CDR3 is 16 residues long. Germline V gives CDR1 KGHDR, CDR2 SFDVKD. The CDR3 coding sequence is TGTGCCACCAGTGATTTAGGGCTAGCGGGAGGGGATGAGCAGTTCTTC. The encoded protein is CATSDLGLAGGDEQFF.

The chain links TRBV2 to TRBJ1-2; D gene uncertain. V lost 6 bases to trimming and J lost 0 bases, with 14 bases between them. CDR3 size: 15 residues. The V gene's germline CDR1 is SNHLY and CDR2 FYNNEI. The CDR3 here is CASRQAGNPNYGYTF. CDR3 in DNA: TGTGCCAGCAGACAAGCAGGCAACCCTAACTATGGCTACACCTTC.

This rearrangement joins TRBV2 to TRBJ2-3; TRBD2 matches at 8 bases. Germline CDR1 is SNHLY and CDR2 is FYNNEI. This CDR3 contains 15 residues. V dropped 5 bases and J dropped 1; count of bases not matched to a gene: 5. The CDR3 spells CASSWREVGTDTQYF. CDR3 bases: TGTGCCAGCAGTTGGCGGGAGGTTGGCACAGATACGCAGTATTTT.

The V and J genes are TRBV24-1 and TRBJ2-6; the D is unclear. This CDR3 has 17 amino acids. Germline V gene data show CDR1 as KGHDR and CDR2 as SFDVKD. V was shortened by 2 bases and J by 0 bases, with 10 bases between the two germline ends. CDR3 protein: CATSDSVRYSGANVLTF. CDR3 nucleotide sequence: TGTGCCACCAGTGATTCTGTCCGCTACTCTGGGGCCAACGTCCTGACTTTC.

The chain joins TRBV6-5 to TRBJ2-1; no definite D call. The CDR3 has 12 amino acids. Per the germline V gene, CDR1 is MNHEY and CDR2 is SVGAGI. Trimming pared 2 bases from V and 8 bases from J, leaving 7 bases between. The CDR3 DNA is TGTGCCAGCAGTTACCCTCCCCATGAGCAGTTCTTC. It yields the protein CASSYPPHEQFF.

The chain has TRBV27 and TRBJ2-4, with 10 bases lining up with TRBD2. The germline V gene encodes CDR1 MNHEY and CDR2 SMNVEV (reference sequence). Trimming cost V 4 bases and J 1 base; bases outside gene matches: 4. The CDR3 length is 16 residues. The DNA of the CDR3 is TGTGCCAGCAGTTCCGGACTAGCGGAGGCCAAAAACATTCAGTACTTC. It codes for CASSSGLAEAKNIQYF.

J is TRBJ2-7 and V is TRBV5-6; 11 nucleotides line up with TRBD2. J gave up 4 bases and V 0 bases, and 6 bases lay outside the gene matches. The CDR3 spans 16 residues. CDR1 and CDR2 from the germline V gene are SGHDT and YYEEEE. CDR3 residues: CASSLVAGGFRYEQYF. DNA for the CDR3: TGTGCCAGCAGCTTGGTAGCGGGAGGGTTTCGGTACGAGCAGTACTTC.